This is a list of T cell receptor beta chains from one sample in a study of CD8+ T cells in alopecia areata. Some clones are missing from TCRdb's copy, which holds only in-frame ones; the method was immunoSEQ multiplex PCR. The table records about 210,000 clones, around 65% of them present only once. This specimen was CD4+ T cells sorted from blood, taken at approximately week 44, from a patient treated with tofacitinib. These receptors were collected from a human donor with alopecia areata. CDR3s include the opening cysteine and the closing phenylalanine or tryptophan. The order of the fields is CDR3 protein, CDR3 DNA, clone size, V gene, D gene, J gene. The D gene is left open where the match is weak. Expanded clones are given a class, and other clones once, few, many or no size at all.

CSVVKTGIVNTEAFF	TGCAGCGTTGTTAAGACAGGGATTGTTAACACTGAAGCTTTCTTT	few	TRBV29-1	TRBD1	TRBJ1-1
CATSRGGSGELFF	TGTGCCACCAGCAGAGGCGGATCCGGGGAGCTGTTTTTT	NA	TRBV15	NA	TRBJ2-2
CASGLVQGGQPQHF	TGTGCTAGTGGTTTGGTGCAGGGCGGGCAGCCCCAGCATTTT	once	TRBV12-5	NA	TRBJ1-5
CSVDSNSPGGEQYF	TGCAGCGTTGACTCCAACTCACCTGGGGGGGAGCAGTACTTC	NA	TRBV29-1	NA	TRBJ2-7
CASSLVWNTGELFF	TGTGCCAGCAGCTTAGTTTGGAACACCGGGGAGCTGTTTTTT	NA	TRBV7-2	NA	TRBJ2-2
CASTPGQNYGYTF	TGTGCCAGCACCCCGGGACAGAACTATGGCTACACCTTC	NA	TRBV2	TRBD1	TRBJ1-2
CASSEALPGQGVHSNQPQHF	TGTGCCAGCAGTGAAGCGCTTCCGGGACAGGGGGTACATAGCAATCAGCCCCAGCATTTT	NA	TRBV2	TRBD1	TRBJ1-5
CASSVTIPGDFPGDTQYF	TGTGCCAGCAGCGTAACCATACCTGGGGACTTCCCGGGGGATACGCAGTATTTT	NA	TRBV9	NA	TRBJ2-3
CASSLGGSGRDTQYF	TGTGCCAGCAGCTTGGGCGGGTCGGGGAGAGATACGCAGTATTTT	NA	TRBV5-8	NA	TRBJ2-3
CASSPGTDNSPLHF	TGTGCCAGCAGTCCCGGGACAGATAATTCACCCCTCCACTTT	once	TRBV6-5	TRBD1	TRBJ1-6
CASNGVSGNTIYF	TGTGCCAGCAATGGTGTCTCTGGAAACACCATATATTTT	few	TRBV2	NA	TRBJ1-3
CSVRGRVADTQYF	TGCAGCGTTCGGGGCCGAGTAGCAGATACGCAGTATTTT	few	TRBV29-1	NA	TRBJ2-3
CASSRPGDTQYF	TGCGCCAGCAGCAGGCCCGGGGATACGCAGTATTTT	few	TRBV4-3	NA	TRBJ2-3
CASREYRFQGANTEAFF	TGTGCCAGCAGAGAATACCGGTTTCAGGGGGCGAACACTGAAGCTTTCTTT	NA	TRBV6-1	TRBD1	TRBJ1-1
CASGLGFTGELFF	TGTGCTAGTGGTTTGGGATTCACCGGGGAGCTGTTTTTT	few	TRBV12-5	NA	TRBJ2-2
CASSAWEEQYF	TGTGCCAGCAGCGCATGGGAGGAGCAGTACTTC	few	TRBV11-2	NA	TRBJ2-7
CASSLDRADNSPLHF	TGCGCCAGCAGCTTAGACAGGGCGGATAATTCACCCCTCCACTTT	NA	TRBV5-1	TRBD1	TRBJ1-6
CASSQGTPAEQFF	TGCGCCAGCAGCCAAGGGACGCCCGCAGAGCAGTTCTTC	NA	TRBV5-1	NA	TRBJ2-1
CASSLGAGYTF	TGTGCCAGCTCACTAGGGGCTGGCTACACCTTC	NA	TRBV18	NA	TRBJ1-2
CASSGQGAPNEQFF	TGCGCCAGCAGTGGACAGGGGGCGCCCAATGAGCAGTTCTTC	NA	TRBV4-3	TRBD1	TRBJ2-1
CAWTTRGPNTEAFF	TGTGCCTGGACTACCCGGGGCCCGAACACTGAAGCTTTCTTT	NA	TRBV30	NA	TRBJ1-1
CASSPGLAGYNEQFF	TGCGCCAGCAGCCCGGGACTAGCGGGGTACAATGAGCAGTTCTTC	NA	TRBV5-1	TRBD2	TRBJ2-1
CAISESAGIQETQYF	TGTGCCATCAGTGAGTCGGCGGGGATCCAAGAGACCCAGTACTTC	NA	TRBV10-3	NA	TRBJ2-5
CASSLEWGLAGEIQYF	TGCGCCAGCAGCTTGGAGTGGGGACTAGCGGGGGAGATTCAGTACTTC	NA	TRBV5-1	TRBD2	TRBJ2-4
CASSPPGSGANVLTF	TGTGCCAGCAGCCCCCCCGGCTCTGGGGCCAACGTCCTGACTTTC	NA	TRBV5-4	NA	TRBJ2-6
CASSQDWGSNYNSPLHF	TGCGCCAGCAGCCAAGATTGGGGTTCTAACTATAATTCACCCCTCCACTTT	once	TRBV4-3	NA	TRBJ1-6
CASSLSQRNEQFF	TGTGCCAGCAGTTTATCTCAAAGGAATGAGCAGTTCTTC	NA	TRBV27	NA	TRBJ2-1
CSVEDDGFGYTF	TGCAGCGTTGAAGATGATGGATTTGGCTACACCTTC	NA	TRBV29-1	NA	TRBJ1-2
CASSHPTGGSNTGELFF	TGCGCCAGCAGCCACCCGACAGGGGGGTCGAACACCGGGGAGCTGTTTTTT	NA	TRBV4-3	TRBD1	TRBJ2-2
CASSQGTSGGEDTQYF	TGTGCCAGCAGCCAGGGGACTAGCGGGGGTGAAGATACGCAGTATTTT	few	TRBV7-6	TRBD2	TRBJ2-3
CASSEELGGPQHF	TGTGCCAGCAGCGAAGAACTCGGGGGGCCCCAGCATTTT	once	TRBV11-2	NA	TRBJ1-5
CASSVGGITSHEQYF	TGTGCCAGCAGCGTAGGAGGTATTACTTCCCACGAGCAGTACTTC	NA	TRBV11-3	NA	TRBJ2-7
CASSAGGGEDTQYF	TGTGCCAGTTCCGCGGGGGGCGGCGAAGATACGCAGTATTTT	NA	TRBV19	TRBD2	TRBJ2-3
CASSLALQPQHF	TGTGCCAGCAGCTTAGCGCTTCAGCCCCAGCATTTT	few	TRBV7-2	NA	TRBJ1-5
CAWSRASGGTYNEQFF	TGTGCCTGGAGTAGGGCCAGCGGGGGGACGTACAATGAGCAGTTCTTC	NA	TRBV30	TRBD2	TRBJ2-1
CASSLAASGVTYEQYF	TGCGCCAGCAGCTTGGCGGCTAGCGGGGTAACCTACGAGCAGTACTTC	NA	TRBV5-1	TRBD2	TRBJ2-7
CSVRGLAGVGGANVLTF	TGCAGCGTTCGGGGACTAGCGGGGGTTGGTGGGGCCAACGTCCTGACTTTC	once	TRBV29-1	TRBD2	TRBJ2-6
CSVDSGGLGTEAFF	TGCAGCGTTGATTCCGGGGGGCTGGGCACTGAAGCTTTCTTT	NA	TRBV29-1	NA	TRBJ1-1
CSVSLDGIRLIF	TGCAGCGTTTCCTTGGACGGGATCAGACTGATCTTC	NA	TRBV29-1	NA	TRBJ2-7
CASSFRGANTEAFF	TGCGCCAGCAGCTTTCGGGGCGCGAACACTGAAGCTTTCTTT	NA	TRBV5-1	NA	TRBJ1-1
CASSYGTTDNYGYTF	TGCGCCAGCAGCTACGGGACTACTGATAACTATGGCTACACCTTC	NA	TRBV5-1	NA	TRBJ1-2